A single sample gave rise to the 26 T cell receptor beta chains below, sequenced in a study of T-cell memory formation after mild COVID-19. In TCRdb, the 5' RACE reads were re-called with MiXCR into one record per CDR3 protein. The data hold a few hundred thousand distinct CDR3 sequences, with roughly 17% observed a single time. The sequenced sample consisted of PBMCs or a T cell subset sorted from them (not recorded which). The origin of the receptors is a man aged 18-30 years who had mild COVID-19 (a few samples of this study predate the infection). Cell type and time point are not known.

The sample holds many counts of this clonotype. The V and J genes are TRBV3-1 and TRBJ1-1; D is ambiguous. Germline V lookup: CDR1 LGHDT, CDR2 YNNKEL (reference sequence). V was pared by 4 bases and J by 3 bases, with 9 bases between. The CDR3 consists of 13 residues. CDR3 in DNA: TGTGCCAGCAGCCGGAATGATGACACTGAAGCTTTCTTT. Encoded protein: CASSRNDDTEAFF. Variable domain in full (rest from reference TRBV3-1 and TRBJ1-1): DTAVSQTPKYLVTQMGNDKSIKCEQNLGHDTMYWYKQDSKKFLKIMFSYNNKELIINETVPNRFSPKSPDKAHLNLHINSLELGDSAVYFCASSRNDDTEAFFGQGTRLTVV.

This clonotype was counted between two and nine times. V gene TRBV4-1 combines with J gene TRBJ2-1; the D is unclear. Germline V gene lookup returns CDR1 MGHRA and CDR2 YSYEKL. The V end lost 0 bases, the J end lost 0 bases, and 6 bases lay between the germline ends. The CDR3 contains 15 residues. CDR3 sequence: CASSQDLRSYNEQFF. The CDR3 DNA follows: TGCGCCAGCAGCCAAGATTTGCGCTCCTACAATGAGCAGTTCTTC.

This clonotype was observed a few times. The chain has TRBV7-9 and TRBJ1-1; 7 bases fit TRBD1. In germline, CDR1 is SEHNR, CDR2 FQNEAQ (reference sequence). The V and J ends lost 1 base and 5 bases, in that order; junction bases with no gene match: 4. There are 14 residues in the CDR3. The DNA of the CDR3 is TGTGCCAGCAGCTTAGGGCAGGGGGAGACTGAAGCTTTCTTT. The encoded protein is CASSLGQGETEAFF. Using reference TRBV7-9 and TRBJ1-1 for the parts outside the CDR3, the full variable domain is DTGVSQNPRHKITKRGQNVTFRCDPISEHNRLYWYRQTLGQGPEFLTYFQNEAQLEKSRLLSDRFSAERPKGSFSTLEIQRTEQGDSAMYLCASSLGQGETEAFFGQGTRLTVV.

This chain uses TRBV7-3 with TRBJ2-1; 10 positions agree with TRBD2. The CDR3 sequence is 16 residues long. V shed 5 bases, J shed 2 bases, and the junction held 6 bases outside the gene matches. The germline CDR1 and CDR2 sequences are SGHTA and FQGTGA. The CDR3 coding sequence is TGTGCCAGCAGCGGAGACGGGACTAGCGCCTACAATGAGCAGTTCTTC. Translated, it gives CASSGDGTSAYNEQFF. The full variable domain, in which reference TRBV7-3 and TRBJ2-1 provide the parts outside the CDR3, is GAGVSQTPSNKVTEKGKYVELRCDPISGHTALYWYRQSLGQGPEFLIYFQGTGAADDSGLPNDRFFAVRPEGSVSTLKIQRTERGDSAVYLCASSGDGTSAYNEQFFGPGTRLTVL.

The V call is TRBV20-1, the J call TRBJ2-4; D is unresolved. Germline lookup yields CDR1 DFQATT and CDR2 SNEGSKA (reference sequence). The CDR3 is 12 residues long. Trimming removed 1 base at V and 7 bases at J, with 8 bases between. The CDR3 region is CSARVGRNIQYF. CDR3 coding DNA: TGCAGTGCTAGAGTCGGTCGGAACATTCAGTACTTC.

This clonotype was picked up many times. The chain has TRBV12-3 or TRBV12-4 and TRBJ1-1; TRBD1 is a possible D gene (6 bases). Trimming removed 5 bases from V and 5 bases from J, with 15 bases in between. The CDR3 spans 14 residues. The CDR3, as DNA: TGTGCCAGCAGTCCTACAGGGTTGGGGACTGAAGCTTTCTTT. It codes for CASSPTGLGTEAFF.

In this sample, this clonotype turned up a few times. This chain uses TRBV6-6 with TRBJ1-2; D remains unclear. Germline CDR1 is MNHNY and CDR2 is SVGAGI (reference sequence). The CDR3 spans 17 residues. V was shortened by 0 bases and J by 4 bases, with 18 bases between the two germline ends. CDR3 DNA: TGTGCCAGCAGTTACTCGAGAGGGCCGCAGACACTCTATGGCTACACCTTC. Protein: CASSYSRGPQTLYGYTF.

This chain joins TRBV5-1 and TRBJ2-3; perhaps TRBD2 as D (6 bases). V was cut by 0 bases and J by 4 bases, with 15 bases left in between. The CDR3 extends over 16 amino acids. The germline V gene encodes CDR1 SGHRS and CDR2 YFSETQ. CDR3 nucleotide sequence: TGCGCCAGCAGCTTGGCATACGGGGGTGTGTCAGATACGCAGTATTTT. As protein: CASSLAYGGVSDTQYF.

The chain is built from TRBV27 and TRBJ2-1; the match to TRBD2 covers 12 bases. This CDR3 is 15 amino acids long. Germline loops: CDR1 MNHEY, CDR2 SMNVEV (reference sequence). The junction had 4 bases not matched to a gene; V was cut back by 4 bases and J by 6 bases. Written as DNA, the CDR3 is TGTGCCAGCAGTTATGGACTAGCGGGGCCCAATGAGCAGTTCTTC. Translation gives CASSYGLAGPNEQFF.

Only a few counts were recorded for this clonotype. CDR3 bases: TGTGCCAGCAGTGGAGGGGGGGCGCCGAGTGAGCAGTTCTTC. Protein: CASSGGGAPSEQFF. The rearrangement uses TRBV6-4 and TRBJ2-1; possibly TRBD2 for D (7 bases). The CDR3 loop spans 14 amino acids. CDR1 and CDR2 (germline): MRHNA, SNTAGT. The V end was cut by 4 bases, the J end by 9 bases, with 16 bases between.

This clonotype has just a few counts. The chain carries TRBV4-1 and TRBJ2-4; TRBD1 is a possible D gene (5 bases). The CDR3 has 15 amino acids. Germline lookup yields CDR1 MGHRA and CDR2 YSYEKL. With 3 bases removed from V and 0 bases from J, the gap between germline ends came to 9 bases. The CDR3 region is CASSQLRVAKNIQYF. The DNA of the CDR3 is TGCGCCAGCAGCCAGCTCAGGGTAGCCAAAAACATTCAGTACTTC.

The chain uses TRBV20-1 and TRBJ2-5; 8 nucleotides align to TRBD2. Germline CDR1 and CDR2: DFQATT and SNEGSKA (reference sequence). CDR3 length: 15 amino acids. V dropped 3 bases and J dropped 4; count of bases not matched to a gene: 10. The CDR3: CSARRPTGRAETQYF. DNA of the CDR3: TGCAGTGCTAGGCGACCCACCGGGAGGGCAGAGACCCAGTACTTC.

This clonotype was counted a few times. The rearrangement joins TRBV6-5 to TRBJ2-4; no clear D. Trimming removed 5 bases from V and 4 bases from J, with 15 bases in between. The CDR3 sequence is 15 residues long. Germline values: CDR1 MNHEY, CDR2 SVGAGI. CDR3 loop: CASSPRATGKNIQYF. The CDR3 DNA follows: TGTGCCAGCAGTCCCCGGGCCACCGGGAAAAACATTCAGTACTTC.

This clonotype was seen more than once but under ten times. This chain joins TRBV6-2 or TRBV6-3 and TRBJ1-6; 8 bases map to TRBD1. The V gene end was trimmed by 6 bases and the J gene end by 10 bases; junction bases not matched to a gene: 11. Germline lookup yields CDR1 MNHEY and CDR2 SVGEGT. The CDR3 totals 15 residues. CDR3 nucleotides: TGTGCCAGCAGATCGAGTGACAGGGGACTCTCACCCCTCCACTTT. This translates into CASRSSDRGLSPLHF.

The CDR3 DNA sequence: TGTGCCAGCAGCTTATATGCGTGGACTAGCTCCACCGGGGAGCTGTTTTTT. Protein sequence: CASSLYAWTSSTGELFF. J is TRBJ2-2 and V is TRBV7-2; 8 positions agree with TRBD2. The CDR3 has 17 residues. Germline assignment: CDR1 SGHTA and CDR2 FQGNSA. Losses at the gene ends were 2 bases for V and 4 bases for J; bases not matched to a gene: 9.

The rearrangement links TRBV27 to TRBJ1-2; D may be TRBD1 (5 bases). The V gene lost 3 bases and the J gene lost 7 bases, with 12 bases spanning the gap. Germline CDR1 MNHEY, CDR2 SMNVEV (reference sequence). The CDR3 extends over 13 amino acids. CDR3 sequence (DNA): TGTGCCAGCAGTTTCAGGGACCTTCGTGGCTACACCTTC. This translates into CASSFRDLRGYTF.

There are a few counts of this clonotype. J is TRBJ1-6 and V is TRBV5-5; 9 bases are shared with TRBD1. This CDR3 has 15 residues. Germline-derived CDR1 and CDR2 are SGHKS and YYEKEE (reference sequence). V lost 4 bases to trimming and J lost 7 bases; unmatched junction nucleotides: 6. CDR3 in amino acids: CASSRRDRENSPLHF. The CDR3 DNA sequence: TGTGCCAGCAGCCGCCGGGACAGGGAAAATTCACCCCTCCACTTT.

The chain recombines TRBV30 with TRBJ1-2; 7 bases line up with TRBD1. The CDR3 is 14 amino acids. V dropped 2 bases and J dropped 4; count of bases not matched to a gene: 7. CDR1 and CDR2 (germline): GTSNPN, SVGIG (reference sequence). The CDR3 loop is CAWSKGGAGYGYTF. In nucleotides, the CDR3 is TGTGCCTGGAGTAAAGGGGGCGCCGGCTATGGCTACACCTTC.

This rearrangement joins TRBV5-1 to TRBJ2-2; D is undetermined. CDR3 size: 15 residues. The germline CDR1 and CDR2 sequences are SGHRS and YFSETQ. The germline V and J ends were trimmed by 7 bases and 6 bases, with 19 bases remaining between them. CDR3 bases: TGCGCCAGCTCCAAGGACCACCACATGTCCGGGGAGCTGTTTTTT. Encoded protein: CASSKDHHMSGELFF.

This sequence joins TRBV21-1 and TRBJ2-1; the D call in the table, TRBD2, was not verified against the DNA. TRBV21-1 is labeled a pseudogene. This CDR3 comprises 17 residues. The CDR3 DNA reads as TGTGCCAGCAGCAAATATGTCACTAGCGGGGGGGCAGGTGAGCAGTTCTTC. Its translation is CASSKYVTSGGAGEQFF.

This clonotype was picked up a small number of times. V usage is TRBV4-1 and J usage is TRBJ1-6, with D unresolved. Germline CDR1 MGHRA, CDR2 YSYEKL. Trimming pared 2 bases from V and 12 bases from J, leaving 23 bases between. This CDR3 spans 17 amino acids. The CDR3 coding sequence is TGCGCCAGCAGCCAACCACGTGCAGTGGAGAACCTGAAACCCCTCCACTTT. Residues: CASSQPRAVENLKPLHF.

There are a few counts of this clonotype. The gene calls are TRBV15 and TRBJ1-4, with no clear D. V was clipped by 3 bases and J by 8 bases, with 10 bases between them. The CDR3 contains 13 residues. CDR1 and CDR2 from the germline V gene are LNHNV and YYDKDF (reference sequence). The CDR3 DNA follows: TGTGCCACCAGCAGGCGCTCGGTGGAAAAACTGTTTTTT. Encoded protein: CATSRRSVEKLFF.

The chain employs TRBV4-1 and TRBJ2-7; no clear D. The V end was cut by 1 base, the J end by 0 bases, with 7 bases between. There are 14 residues in the CDR3. Per the germline V gene, CDR1 is MGHRA and CDR2 is YSYEKL. In nucleotides, the CDR3 is TGCGCCAGCAGCCAAGTGCGGAGCTCCTACGAGCAGTACGTC. Its translation: CASSQVRSSYEQYV.

This clonotype has only a few counts. V and J are TRBV7-2 and TRBJ1-1, with 8 bases lining up with TRBD1. V lost 3 bases, J lost 4 bases, and 7 bases stayed unmatched. Germline V gene lookup returns CDR1 SGHTA and CDR2 FQGNSA. The length of the CDR3 is 15 residues. Here the CDR3 reads CASSFAGGSGTEAFF. For the CDR3, the DNA is TGTGCCAGCAGCTTCGCAGGGGGCTCTGGCACTGAAGCTTTCTTT.

The J gene is TRBJ1-2, the V gene TRBV7-2; D is undetermined. The V end was cut by 2 bases, the J end by 5 bases, with 12 bases between. The CDR3 covers 14 residues. Germline assignment: CDR1 SGHTA and CDR2 FQGNSA. This CDR3 reads CASSLSRPEYGYTF. The CDR3 bases are TGTGCCAGCAGCTTAAGTAGACCGGAGTATGGCTACACCTTC.

The chain carries TRBV2 and TRBJ1-5; 8 bases agree with TRBD1. This CDR3 region has 14 residues. Losses at the gene ends were 7 bases for V and 0 bases for J; bases not matched to a gene: 2. Germline CDR1 reads SNHLY; CDR2 reads FYNNEI. CDR3 nucleotides: TGTGCCAGCAAACAGGGGGATAGCAATCAGCCCCAGCATTTT. Translated, it gives CASKQGDSNQPQHF.